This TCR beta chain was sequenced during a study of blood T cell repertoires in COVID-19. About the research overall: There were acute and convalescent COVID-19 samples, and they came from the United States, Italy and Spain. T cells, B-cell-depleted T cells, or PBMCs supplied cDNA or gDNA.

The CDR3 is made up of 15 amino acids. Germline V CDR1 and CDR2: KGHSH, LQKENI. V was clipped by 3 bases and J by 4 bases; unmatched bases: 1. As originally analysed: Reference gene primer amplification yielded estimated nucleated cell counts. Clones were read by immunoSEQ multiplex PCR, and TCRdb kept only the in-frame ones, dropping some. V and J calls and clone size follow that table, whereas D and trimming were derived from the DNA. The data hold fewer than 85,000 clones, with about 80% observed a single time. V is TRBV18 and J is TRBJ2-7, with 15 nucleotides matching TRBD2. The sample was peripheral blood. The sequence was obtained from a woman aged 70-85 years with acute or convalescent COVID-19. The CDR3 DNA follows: TGTGCCAGCTCACCCGGGACTAGCGGGGGGTACGAGCAGTACTTC. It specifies CASSPGTSGGYEQYF.